The clone carrying this T cell receptor (beta chain) was counted only a few times. Its antigen is undetermined. This CDR3 comprises 16 residues. Germline V gene data show CDR1 as LGHNA and CDR2 as YSLEER. The V and J ends lost 1 base and 2 bases, in that order; junction bases with no gene match: 6. Sample treatment: oral pan-JAK inhibitor, 5-10 mg twice daily. Extracted RNA was reverse transcribed into cDNA, the sequencing template. Libraries were prepared by immunoSEQ multiplex PCR; TCRdb keeps only in-frame clonotypes and omits some of them. The sample lists under 250,000 clones, 66% occurring once. The data were taken from a study of CD8+ T cells in alopecia areata. Background on the study: The share of scalp area affected provided the severity score for treated patients.

Study-level results: Scalp samples also yield sequences of resident alphabeta T cells from normal skin. Sharing of TCRs across patients appeared less clear than in mice, possibly for HLA-related reasons. Scalp clonality and expanded CD8+ clones among the top 100 showed significant decreases with tofacitinib.

The specimen was CD4+ T cells sorted from blood, collected between weeks 43 and 45, from a patient treated with tofacitinib. The source is a human donor with alopecia areata. The chain carries TRBV4-3 and TRBJ2-3, with 7 bases that match TRBD2. CDR3 sequence: CASSQGGGPTTDTQYF. For the CDR3, the DNA is TGCGCCAGCAGCCAAGGCGGGGGACCTACCACAGATACGCAGTATTTT.